A selection of T cell receptor beta chains follows, all from one sample in a study of cytomegalovirus exposure and HLA in healthy donors. The repertoire was sequenced with immunoSEQ multiplex PCR; TCRdb's copy has only in-frame clones and lacks some. The table lists about 100,000 clones, roughly 70% of them singletons. The specimen sequenced was PBMCs. The source of these receptors is a middle-aged man in good health and CMV-seronegative. The conserved cysteine and the conserved F or W are not part of the CDR3 here. D genes are given only for firm matches.

D	J	V	CDR3
TRBD1	TRBJ1-2	TRBV5-1	ASSLAVGQGYGYT
TRBD1	TRBJ2-3	TRBV6-5	ASTRDRSDTDTQY
-	TRBJ2-3	TRBV11-2	ASSPEPTRADTQY
TRBD1	TRBJ1-2	TRBV27	ASSLGTGGGYT
TRBD2	TRBJ2-1	TRBV19	ASSIDPAGGEQF
TRBD2	-	TRBV5-4	ASSLGTSGSYEQY
-	TRBJ1-6	TRBV9	ASSATGYNSPLH
-	-	TRBV7-9	ASSSQGLDEQY
-	TRBJ2-2	TRBV5-1	ASSLASGNTGELF
-	TRBJ1-3	TRBV4-1	ASSQDPGAGNTIY
-	TRBJ1-6	TRBV7-6	ASSVLRISYNSPLH
TRBD1	TRBJ2-7	TRBV19	ASSISGQSSYEQY
-	TRBJ2-5	TRBV11-1	ASRVAGAETQY
TRBD2	TRBJ2-7	TRBV28	ASSPKLAGATKQY
TRBD1	TRBJ2-7	TRBV18	ASSIGGQGAYEQY
TRBD1	TRBJ1-3	TRBV7-9	ASSLQGAENTIY
-	TRBJ2-7	TRBV27	ASSATGKAYEQY
-	TRBJ1-4	TRBV30	AWATPQGTNEKLF
-	TRBJ1-1	TRBV7-2	ASSFTGTAMNTEAF
TRBD1	TRBJ1-5	TRBV18	ASSLQGQASNQPQH
TRBD1	TRBJ1-5	TRBV27	ASSRQGEMSNQPQH
-	TRBJ2-5	TRBV5-5	ASWRTAGETQY
-	TRBJ1-5	TRBV6-6	ASSYGGGVSQPQH
-	TRBJ2-1	TRBV29-1	SDYSTYNEQF
-	TRBJ2-7	TRBV7-9	ASSDGSYEQY
-	TRBJ1-5	TRBV19	ASSMGGSPGNQPQH
TRBD1	TRBJ2-3	TRBV6-1	ASSEWVPGQGIVTQY
TRBD1	TRBJ1-1	TRBV30	AWSVPGTGLGAF
-	TRBJ2-1	TRBV9	ASSVGNSVYNEQF
TRBD2	TRBJ2-3	TRBV4-2	ASSQREEDTQY
-	TRBJ2-7	TRBV5-1	ASSLAGNRSAYEQY
TRBD1	TRBJ2-7	TRBV5-1	ASSQTGASSYEQY
-	TRBJ1-6	TRBV4-3	ASSQAAQGNSPLH
-	TRBJ2-3	TRBV7-2	ASSPLLTSSTDTQY
-	TRBJ2-7	TRBV30	AWRGTAGGNFYEQY
TRBD2	TRBJ2-3	TRBV6-1	ASSERGGRESDTQY
-	TRBJ1-5	TRBV6-1	ASSRGGRDQPQH
-	TRBJ2-5	TRBV29-1	SVGGGPSETQY
TRBD1	TRBJ2-3	TRBV19	ASSISGTGAKDTQY
-	TRBJ1-2	TRBV6-1	ASRGELANYGYT
TRBD1	TRBJ2-5	TRBV27	ASSTTQGEETQY
TRBD2	TRBJ2-2	TRBV7-2	ASSLAGAGTGELF
-	TRBJ2-7	TRBV6-5	ASSSPGTLTYEQY
-	TRBJ1-2	TRBV27	ASSSGSRSGYT
-	TRBJ2-1	TRBV6-6	ASTRLRAGVSNEQF
-	TRBJ1-2	TRBV7-9	ASSSLQPYGYT
TRBD1	TRBJ1-1	TRBV28	AINTQGENTEAF
TRBD2	TRBJ2-7	TRBV2	VSYHGGGGRYEQY
-	TRBJ1-1	TRBV5-1	ASTPGSGTEGTEAF